This T cell receptor (beta chain) was captured in a study of blood T cell repertoires in COVID-19. At the level of the study: There were acute and convalescent COVID-19 samples, and they came from the United States, Italy and Spain. T cells, B-cell-depleted T cells, or PBMCs provided the cDNA or gDNA that served as material.

As originally analysed: Amplification from reference gene primers served as the basis for estimated nucleated cell counts. The method was immunoSEQ multiplex PCR; TCRdb's version includes in-frame clones alone and lacks a portion of them. V and J calls and clone size are given by that table; D and trimming were obtained from the DNA. The sample has about 58,000 clones; nearly 90% are singletons. CDR3 length: 15 amino acids. The germline V and J ends were trimmed by 6 bases and 4 bases, with 15 bases remaining between them. CDR1 is LNHDA, CDR2 SQIVND, per germline (reference sequence). The source is a man aged 55-75 years with active COVID-19. The sequencing input was peripheral blood. The chain couples TRBV19 to TRBJ1-4; D might be TRBD1 (6 bases). Here the CDR3 DNA reads TGTGCCAGTAGCCTCCGGACAGATTATAATGAAAAACTGTTTTTT. It specifies CASSLRTDYNEKLFF.